This T cell receptor beta chain derives from a study of T-cell reconstitution after alpha-beta-depleted transplantation in children. Regarding the study as a whole: Some patients owed their high day-60 TCRbeta diversity to surviving recipient T cells and thymic progenitors. One year after transplant, T-cell counts and diversity came mostly from newly produced T cells. Expanded graft clones, several hundred of them, were reportedly the source of alpha-beta T cells about two months after transplant.

Comment on this clonotype: Its antigen remains unknown.

Unique molecular identifiers were incorporated when the TCRbeta library was constructed. Via MiXCR, TCRdb re-called the PCR reads, giving one row per CDR3 protein. This table has roughly 670,000 distinct CDR3 sequences, over 10% appearing once. The sample in question was PBMCs, obtained before TCRalphabeta/CD19-depleted stem cell transplant. The TCR comes from a girl aged 2-10 years with congenital amegakaryocytic thrombocytopenia, due to receive a stem cell transplant.

The CDR3 DNA follows: TGCAGCGTTGAAGGCGGACTAGCAAATACCCAGTACTTC. Its translation: CSVEGGLANTQYF. The chain is built from TRBV29-1 and TRBJ2-5; TRBD2 agrees at 8 bases. The germline gives CDR1 SQVTM, CDR2 ANQGSEA. The CDR3 loop spans 13 amino acids. With 1 base clipped from V and 8 bases from J, the junction kept 6 bases outside the gene matches.